One and the same sample provided the 31 T cell receptor beta chains below, sequenced in a study of T cell responses to AZD1222 COVID-19 vaccine. Sequencing was performed with immunoSEQ multiplex PCR; in TCRdb, only in-frame clones are kept and a portion is missing. The table records 150,000 to 200,000 clones, less than 90% of them present only once. This specimen consisted of peripheral blood, obtained on day 0 of AZD1222 vaccination. The receptor set was obtained from an adult in good health.

As for this clone: Within the sample, other DNA sequences also encode this same CDR3. This chain uses TRBV29-1 with TRBJ1-1; D is uncertain. Germline values: CDR1 SQVTM, CDR2 ANQGSEA. Trimming removed 4 bases from V and 3 bases from J, with 3 bases in between. This CDR3 has 10 residues. The CDR3 loop reads CSVAHTEAFF. The CDR3 region has the DNA TGCAGCGTTGCGCACACTGAAGCTTTCTTT.

This clone was picked up one time. V gene TRBV7-9 combines with J gene TRBJ2-3; 7 bases line up with TRBD2. Looked up from germline, CDR1 is SEHNR and CDR2 is FQNEAQ (reference sequence). The J segment lost 8 bases and the V segment lost 3 bases, leaving 17 bases of the junction unmatched. The CDR3 extends over 17 amino acids. The CDR3 bases are TGTGCCAGCAGCTTCCCACCAAGCGCGGGCGGGAGAGTTACGCAGTATTTT. Protein product: CASSFPPSAGGRVTQYF. The full variable domain, rest sourced from reference TRBV7-9 and TRBJ2-3, is DTGVSQNPRHKITKRGQNVTFRCDPISEHNRLYWYRQTLGQGPEFLTYFQNEAQLEKSRLLSDRFSAERPKGSFSTLEIQRTEQGDSAMYLCASSFPPSAGGRVTQYFGPGTRLTVL.

This rearrangement joins TRBV7-2 to TRBJ1-5; 7 bases match TRBD1. The CDR3 is 15 amino acids. V lost 2 bases to trimming and J lost 8 bases; unmatched junction nucleotides: 9. Germline CDR1 SGHTA, CDR2 FQGNSA. CDR3 nucleotide sequence: TGTGCCAGCAGCTTAACAGGGGCCAAGGTAGAGCCCCAGCATTTT. Protein: CASSLTGAKVEPQHF.

J is TRBJ2-3 and V is TRBV7-9, with D possibly matching TRBD2 (5 bases). Germline V CDR1 and CDR2: SEHNR, FQNEAQ (reference sequence). The CDR3 length is 16 residues. V lost 5 bases and J 5 bases, leaving 20 bases between the germline ends. CDR3 coding DNA: TGTGCCAGCAGCCCAACCCTAGCAGGTGGAGTAGATACGCAGTATTTT. The encoded protein is CASSPTLAGGVDTQYF.

CDR3 region: CASLVGGTAGTEAFF. The CDR3, as DNA: TGTGCCAGCCTTGTAGGGGGGACGGCCGGCACTGAAGCTTTCTTT. The chain uses TRBV28 and TRBJ1-1, with D perhaps TRBD1 (6 bases). CDR3 size: 15 residues. Trimming stripped 8 bases from V and 4 bases from J, with 20 bases between. The V gene's germline CDR1 is MDHEN and CDR2 SYDVKM.

The genes are TRBV18 and TRBJ2-2; 8 bases map to TRBD2. The J segment lost 4 bases and the V segment lost 6 bases, leaving 10 bases of the junction unmatched. The length of the CDR3 is 16 residues. In germline, CDR1 is KGHSH, CDR2 LQKENI. This chain's CDR3 is CASSPGIAGITGELFF. CDR3 DNA sequence: TGTGCCAGCTCCCCCGGGATAGCGGGGATCACCGGGGAGCTGTTTTTT.

CDR3 in amino acids: CASSLYPPGTGVGNEQFF. In nucleotides, the CDR3 is TGTGCCAGCAGCTTATATCCCCCCGGGACAGGGGTAGGTAATGAGCAGTTCTTC. V usage is TRBV7-3 and J usage is TRBJ2-1, with 10 bases fitting TRBD1. The germline gives CDR1 SGHTA, CDR2 FQGTGA. The CDR3 covers 18 residues. V trimming: 2 bases; J trimming: 7 bases; junction bases outside the gene matches: 14.

CDR3 in amino acids: CATGQGRSPGYGYTF. As DNA, the CDR3 is TGTGCCACGGGACAGGGGAGGTCTCCAGGCTATGGCTACACCTTC. The chain combines TRBV10-3 with TRBJ1-2, with 10 nucleotides matching TRBD1. Germline V lookup: CDR1 ENHRY, CDR2 SYGVKD. CDR3 length equals 15 residues. V shed 10 bases, J shed 4 bases, and the junction held 12 bases outside the gene matches.

The chain employs TRBV19 and TRBJ1-1; tentative D call: TRBD1 (6 bases). This CDR3 is built from 16 residues. Germline V gene lookup returns CDR1 LNHDA and CDR2 SQIVND (reference sequence). The V end lost 3 bases, the J end lost 1 base, and 15 bases lay between the germline ends. CDR3 nucleotide sequence: TGTGCCAGTAGTATGGGGGTAGCAGGGGAGAACACTGAAGCTTTCTTT. It yields the protein CASSMGVAGENTEAFF.

Here the CDR3 reads CAGSQDGKLFF. CDR3 nucleotide sequence: TGTGCCGGCTCCCAAGACGGAAAACTGTTTTTT. The chain joins TRBV30 to TRBJ1-4, with unresolved D. The length of the CDR3 is 11 residues. V lost 8 bases and J 10 bases, leaving 14 bases between the germline ends. Germline loops: CDR1 GTSNPN, CDR2 SVGIG (reference sequence).

CDR3 sequence: CAISDSGSSYNSPLHF. The CDR3 DNA sequence: TGTGCCATCAGTGATTCTGGTAGCTCCTATAATTCACCCCTCCACTTT. V is TRBV10-3 and J is TRBJ1-6, with D hard to call. Germline V CDR1 and CDR2: ENHRY, SYGVKD. The length of the CDR3 is 16 residues. With 3 bases removed from V and 0 bases from J, the gap between germline ends came to 9 bases.

This clone appeared many times. The chain uses TRBV30 and TRBJ1-3; 10 bases match TRBD1. CDR1 is GTSNPN and CDR2 is SVGIG in the germline V gene (reference sequence). Trimming at V came to 3 bases and at J to 0 bases, leaving 8 bases not matched to a gene. The CDR3 is 17 amino acids. The CDR3 nucleotides read TGTGCCTGGAGCCACGAGACAGGGGGCTCCTCTGGAAACACCATATATTTT. Its translation is CAWSHETGGSSGNTIYF.

The rearrangement links TRBV7-3 to TRBJ1-3; D call uncertain. V gave up 8 bases and J gave up 0 bases, with 5 bases separating them. CDR3 length: 12 amino acids. Germline V gene lookup returns CDR1 SGHTA and CDR2 FQGTGA. DNA of the CDR3: TGTGCCAGCGGCGACTCTGGAAACACCATATATTTT. Its translation is CASGDSGNTIYF.

V usage is TRBV14 and J usage is TRBJ1-2, with a weak D call TRBD1 (5 bases). The CDR3 has 14 amino acids. With 2 bases removed from V and 8 bases from J, the gap between germline ends came to 15 bases. Germline CDR1 and CDR2: SGHDN and FVKESK. The CDR3 sequence: CASSQHLGQGGYTF. The CDR3, as DNA: TGTGCCAGCAGCCAACACCTCGGTCAGGGAGGCTACACCTTC.

The rearrangement uses TRBV4-2 and TRBJ1-1, with D unclear. Germline lookup yields CDR1 LGHNA and CDR2 YNFKEQ. V gave up 1 base and J gave up 1 base, with 10 bases separating them. The CDR3 loop spans 15 amino acids. DNA for the CDR3: TGTGCCAGCAGCCAAGTACCAGGTACGAACACTGAAGCTTTCTTT. Translating it yields CASSQVPGTNTEAFF.

This clone came up a few times. The chain couples TRBV15 to TRBJ1-1; D ambiguous. Germline V CDR1 and CDR2: LNHNV, YYDKDF (reference sequence). Trimming took off 0 bases at V and 7 bases at J, with 12 bases between the two ends. CDR3 length: 14 residues. The CDR3, as DNA: TGTGCCACCAGCAGAGATTCGCCAAGAATTGAAGCTTTCTTT. The encoded protein is CATSRDSPRIEAFF. The full variable domain, rest sourced from reference TRBV15 and TRBJ1-1, is DAMVIQNPRYQVTQFGKPVTLSCSQTLNHNVMYWYQQKSSQAPKLLFHYYDKDFNNEADTPDNFQSRRPNTSFCFLDIRSPGLGDTAMYLCATSRDSPRIEAFFGQGTRLTVV.

This sequence joins TRBV5-1 and TRBJ2-3; D gene ambiguous. The V end was cut by 4 bases, the J end by 1 base, with 10 bases between. CDR3 length equals 14 residues. The germline gives CDR1 SGHRS, CDR2 YFSETQ. The CDR3 nucleotides are TGCGCCAGCAGCCAACCGAGTGGCACAGATACGCAGTATTTT. It translates to CASSQPSGTDTQYF.

CDR3 sequence (DNA): TGTGCCAGCAAGGGACAGGGATACAATGAGCAGTTCTTC. Protein: CASKGQGYNEQFF. The J gene is TRBJ2-1, the V gene TRBV5-6, with 9 positions matching TRBD1. Germline V gene lookup returns CDR1 SGHDT and CDR2 YYEEEE. The CDR3 has 13 amino acids. V shed 6 bases, J shed 4 bases, and the junction held 2 bases outside the gene matches.

The V and J genes are TRBV5-1 and TRBJ2-2, with 8 bases aligning to TRBD1. The junction had 5 bases not matched to a gene; V was cut back by 7 bases and J by 0 bases. This CDR3 region has 15 residues. Per the germline V gene, CDR1 is SGHRS and CDR2 is YFSETQ. The CDR3 loop reads CASRQGLPNTGELFF. The CDR3, as DNA: TGCGCCAGCCGACAGGGGCTTCCGAACACCGGGGAGCTGTTTTTT.

This clone was detected a few times. Other DNA sequences from this sample encode an identical CDR3 as well. The V call is TRBV7-3, the J call TRBJ2-1; unclear D gene. Germline CDR1 SGHTA, CDR2 FQGTGA. V was trimmed by 1 base and J by 7 bases, leaving 5 bases between them. The CDR3 runs to 12 residues. The CDR3 loop reads CASSLRGNEQFF. In DNA form, the CDR3 reads TGTGCCAGCAGCTTAAGGGGAAATGAGCAGTTCTTC. The variable domain in full, with the rest retrieved from reference TRBV7-3 and TRBJ2-1, is GAGVSQTPSNKVTEKGKYVELRCDPISGHTALYWYRQSLGQGPEFLIYFQGTGAADDSGLPNDRFFAVRPEGSVSTLKIQRTERGDSAVYLCASSLRGNEQFFGPGTRLTVL.

The rearrangement joins TRBV24-1 to TRBJ2-1; D unresolved. V was cut by 1 base and J by 12 bases, with 15 bases left in between. The CDR3 runs 14 residues. CDR1 and CDR2 (germline): KGHDR, SFDVKD. The CDR3 DNA is TGTGCCACCAGTGATTTAGTAGTCGAGAAGGGGCAGTTCTTC. This sequence encodes CATSDLVVEKGQFF.

CDR3 nucleotides: TGTGCCAGCAGCTTAACAGGCCCTGAAGCTTTCTTT. Translated, it gives CASSLTGPEAFF. V and J are TRBV13 and TRBJ1-1, with D possibly TRBD1 on 5 matching bases. The germline V gene has CDR1 PRHDT and CDR2 FYEKMQ (reference sequence). This CDR3 is built from 12 residues. The V and J ends lost 2 bases and 6 bases respectively, with 7 bases between them.

The chain recombines TRBV28 with TRBJ2-5, with D perhaps TRBD1 (6 bases). V lost 1 base and J lost 1, with 10 bases in between. This CDR3 has 15 residues. CDR1 MDHEN and CDR2 SYDVKM come from the germline V gene. This CDR3 reads CASSLYRTAQETQYF. The CDR3 bases are TGTGCCAGCAGTTTATATAGGACAGCCCAAGAGACCCAGTACTTC.

V and J are TRBV5-4 and TRBJ2-1, with 8 bases that match TRBD2. From germline, CDR1 is SGHNT and CDR2 YYREEE (reference sequence). CDR3 length: 16 residues. After removal of 2 bases from V and 1 base from J, the junction contained 5 bases not matched to a gene. In DNA, the CDR3 is TGTGCCAGCAGCTTATTTTCGGGGGGGTCCTACAATGAGCAGTTCTTC. Its protein is CASSLFSGGSYNEQFF.

The chain recombines TRBV28 with TRBJ1-2; D is perhaps TRBD1 (6 bases). Trimming removed 6 bases at V and 5 bases at J, with 13 bases between. In germline, CDR1 is MDHEN, CDR2 SYDVKM. CDR3 length: 13 residues. This chain's CDR3 is CASSRGGKYGYTF. The CDR3 DNA reads TGTGCCAGCAGCCGAGGGGGGAAGTATGGCTACACCTTC.

This clone was counted a single time. This rearrangement joins TRBV10-3 to TRBJ2-7, with 12 bases fitting TRBD2. This CDR3 comprises 14 residues. Trimming took 10 bases from V and 7 from J; bases not matched to a gene: 11. Germline V lookup: CDR1 ENHRY, CDR2 SYGVKD. In DNA, the CDR3 is TGTGCCAACGCACCTCGACTAGCGGGAGAGGAGCAGTACTTC. This gives the protein CANAPRLAGEEQYF.

V gene TRBV16 combines with J gene TRBJ1-2, with 7 bases lining up with TRBD1. The ends lost 4 bases at V and 1 base at J; junction bases unmatched: 9. The CDR3 contains 16 residues. Germline V lookup: CDR1 KGHSY, CDR2 FQNENV. CDR3 sequence reads: CASSPRDSGYNYGYTF. The CDR3 DNA follows: TGTGCCAGCAGCCCGCGGGACAGTGGTTATAACTATGGCTACACCTTC.

V usage is TRBV5-1 and J usage is TRBJ1-4; 10 bases map to TRBD1. The CDR3 is 17 amino acids. Trimming cost V 4 bases and J 7 bases; bases outside gene matches: 13. From germline, CDR1 is SGHRS and CDR2 YFSETQ. The CDR3 DNA follows: TGCGCCAGCAGCGCTCGCGGGACAGGGGACGGTGGTGAAAAACTGTTTTTT. Translating it yields CASSARGTGDGGEKLFF.

The chain uses TRBV4-2 and TRBJ1-1, with 7 bases lining up with TRBD1. The V and J ends lost 1 base and 5 bases, in that order; junction bases with no gene match: 7. The CDR3 contains 15 residues. The germline V gene has CDR1 LGHNA and CDR2 YNFKEQ. The chain's CDR3 is CASSQARTGWTEAFF. The CDR3 nucleotides are TGTGCCAGCAGCCAAGCCCGGACAGGCTGGACTGAAGCTTTCTTT.

This clone was seen a single time. CDR3 region: CASSPRGGRWNIQYF. The DNA of the CDR3 is TGTGCCAGCAGCCCCAGGGGAGGGAGATGGAACATTCAGTACTTC. J is TRBJ2-4 and V is TRBV7-3, with D perhaps TRBD2 (7 bases). The V end was cut by 5 bases, the J end by 7 bases, with 18 bases between. CDR1 is SGHTA, CDR2 FQGTGA, per germline. The CDR3 is 15 residues long.

This chain joins TRBV18 and TRBJ1-1, with D unresolved. Trimming took 6 bases from V and 2 from J, leaving 13 bases between them. The CDR3 totals 14 residues. The germline gives CDR1 KGHSH, CDR2 LQKENI. The DNA of the CDR3 is TGTGCCAGCTCCCCCAATCTGGGAAACACTGAAGCTTTCTTT. It is translated as CASSPNLGNTEAFF.